This TCR beta chain came from a study of blood T cell repertoires in COVID-19. Overall study: Italy, Spain and the United States were the sources of the convalescent and acute COVID-19 samples. T cells, B-cell-depleted T cells, or PBMCs provided the cDNA or gDNA that served as material.

Clones were sequenced by immunoSEQ multiplex PCR, and TCRdb holds only the in-frame ones, with some missing. The data hold fewer than 130,000 clones, with roughly 85% observed a single time. This clone was counted a single time. The source is a human donor in a cohort sampled during active COVID-19. The specimen sequenced was peripheral blood.

The CDR3 here is CASSPWDRQETQYF. CDR3 nucleotides: TGTGCCAGCAGTCCCTGGGACAGGCAAGAGACCCAGTACTTC. The chain employs TRBV27 and TRBJ2-5; 8 bases are shared with TRBD1. Germline assignment: CDR1 MNHEY and CDR2 SMNVEV (reference sequence). Trimming removed 5 bases from V and 2 bases from J; junction bases left unmatched: 4. The CDR3 loop spans 14 amino acids.